These T cell receptor beta chains were read from a single sample in a study of shared clonotypes between healthy human individuals. Libraries were prepared by immunoSEQ multiplex PCR; TCRdb keeps only in-frame clonotypes and omits some of them. The profile covers 1.5 million to 1.9 million clones, with 95% to 99% appearing a single time and about 0.45% taken by the ten largest. The sample taken for sequencing was naive CD4+ T cells sorted from blood. These receptors all come from a man aged 25 to 45 in good health. Each CDR3 is given with its conserved first and last residue. A D gene is named only where the DNA matches it firmly. Clone size is shown for a subset of rows, as once, few, many or a class of expanded clone.

CDR3 length	D gene	clone size	V gene	J gene	CDR3 protein	CDR3 DNA
18	TRBD2	.	TRBV7-6	TRBJ2-1	CASSLGRLAGGVYNEQFF	TGTGCCAGCAGCTTAGGGAGACTAGCGGGAGGGGTCTACAATGAGCAGTTCTTC
13	.	.	TRBV6-6	TRBJ2-7	CASSYRPWDEQYF	TGTGCCAGCAGTTACCGGCCCTGGGACGAGCAGTACTTC
12	TRBD2	.	TRBV28	TRBJ2-3	CASGTREDTQYF	TGTGCCAGCGGGACTAGAGAGGATACGCAGTATTTT
12	.	once	TRBV11-2	TRBJ2-7	CASSLDLGWQYF	TGTGCCAGCAGCTTAGATTTGGGGTGGCAGTACTTC
15	TRBD1	.	TRBV9	TRBJ1-4	CASSVEGQGGEKLFF	TGTGCCAGCAGCGTGGAAGGACAGGGAGGTGAAAAACTGTTTTTT
15	TRBD1	.	TRBV7-8	TRBJ2-7	CASSLAPGQAYEQYF	TGTGCCAGCAGCTTAGCGCCGGGACAGGCCTACGAGCAGTACTTC
12	.	.	TRBV5-4	TRBJ2-1	CATKDLFNEQFF	TGTGCCACCAAGGACTTGTTCAATGAGCAGTTCTTC
15	.	.	TRBV4-3	TRBJ2-7	CASSRLVGQSYEQYF	TGCGCCAGCAGCCGATTAGTTGGGCAGTCCTACGAGCAGTACTTC
11	.	.	TRBV2	TRBJ2-7	CASSGSDEQYF	TGTGCCAGCAGTGGATCGGACGAGCAGTACTTC
12	.	.	TRBV14	TRBJ1-1	CASSQGNTEAFF	TGTGCCAGCAGCCAAGGGAACACTGAAGCTTTCTTT
16	TRBD1	.	TRBV11-3	TRBJ1-1	CASSFTGTGDRTEAFF	TGTGCCAGCAGCTTCACCGGGACAGGGGATAGGACTGAAGCTTTCTTT
16	.	.	TRBV28	TRBJ2-3	CASSLLRSGGTDTQYF	TGTGCCAGCAGCCTCCTCCGTTCAGGGGGCACAGATACGCAGTATTTT
16	.	.	TRBV6-6	TRBJ2-3	CASQTRGPVTTDTQYF	TGTGCCAGCCAAACTCGAGGCCCCGTTACAACAGATACGCAGTATTTT
15	.	.	TRBV28	TRBJ1-5	CASSPPGRGNQPQHF	TGTGCCAGCAGCCCGCCGGGAAGAGGAAATCAGCCCCAGCATTTT
16	.	.	TRBV10-2	TRBJ2-6	CASSGATSRGANVLTF	TGCGCCAGCAGTGGGGCCACCTCTCGAGGGGCCAACGTCCTGACTTTC
12	.	.	TRBV5-1	TRBJ1-2	CASSEDRYGYTF	TGCGCCAGCAGCGAAGACAGATATGGCTACACCTTC
19	.	.	TRBV6-7	TRBJ1-5	CASSYSKVWSGGGNQPQHF	TGTGCCAGCAGTTACTCGAAAGTATGGTCCGGGGGCGGCAATCAGCCCCAGCATTTT
15	TRBD2	once	TRBV27	TRBJ2-1	CASSWGLAGGGEQFF	TGTGCCAGCAGTTGGGGACTAGCAGGAGGGGGTGAGCAGTTCTTC
13	TRBD1	.	TRBV19	TRBJ2-1	CASSLGQGGAQFF	TGTGCCAGTAGTCTGGGACAGGGGGGCGCGCAGTTCTTC
14	.	.	TRBV6-1	TRBJ2-5	CASSTPTLQETQYF	TGTGCCAGCAGCACACCCACCTTACAAGAGACCCAGTACTTC
15	.	.	TRBV11-2	TRBJ2-7	CASSLDPTFASEQYF	TGTGCCAGCAGCTTAGATCCCACGTTCGCTAGCGAGCAGTACTTC
15	TRBD1	.	TRBV5-1	TRBJ1-1	CASSLTQGANTEAFF	TGCGCCAGCAGCCTCACCCAGGGGGCGAACACTGAAGCTTTCTTT
15	TRBD2	.	TRBV19	TRBJ2-1	CASSSTSGSYNEQFF	TGTGCCAGTAGTTCGACTAGCGGGAGCTACAATGAGCAGTTCTTC
13	.	once	TRBV2	TRBJ1-1	CASRFAFVTEAFF	TGTGCCAGCAGGTTCGCCTTCGTGACTGAAGCTTTCTTT
16	TRBD2	.	TRBV4-3	TRBJ2-1	CASSQASGLAGAEQFF	TGCGCCAGCAGCCAAGCCTCGGGACTAGCGGGAGCTGAGCAGTTCTTC
12	.	.	TRBV28	TRBJ1-5	CASSLFHQPQHF	TGTGCCAGCAGTTTATTCCATCAGCCCCAGCATTTT
16	TRBD2	.	TRBV10-1	TRBJ2-2	CASSEAGGANTGELFF	TGCGCCAGCAGTGAAGCGGGAGGGGCGAACACCGGGGAGCTGTTTTTT
14	.	.	TRBV5-1	TRBJ2-7	CASRGSRSTDEQYF	TGCGCCAGCAGAGGGTCCCGCTCAACCGACGAGCAGTACTTC
10	.	.	TRBV29-1	TRBJ2-7	CSVGTYEQYF	TGCAGCGTTGGGACATACGAGCAGTACTTC
17	TRBD1	.	TRBV18	TRBJ2-3	CASSHITGTGNTDTQYF	TGTGCCAGCTCGCATATCACCGGGACAGGGAACACAGATACGCAGTATTTT
17	TRBD1	.	TRBV7-2	TRBJ1-5	CASSSQYGTGEDQPQHF	TGTGCCAGCAGCTCACAGTACGGGACAGGCGAGGATCAGCCCCAGCATTTT